This is a list of T cell receptor beta chains from one sample in a study of blood T cells in healthy people across ages. TCRdb analysed the 5' RACE reads with MiXCR anew, one entry per CDR3 protein. The sample holds about 1.5 million distinct CDR3 sequences, 40% to 45% seen once. The sample was blood. The receptors stem from a young woman in good health. The CDR3 runs from the conserved cysteine through the conserved F or W. D genes are given only for firm matches.

j_call v_call d_call cdr3_aa
TRBJ1-2 TRBV28 NA CASSFPRTGYTF
TRBJ1-2 TRBV7-4 NA CASSLLRSTARVNYGYTF
TRBJ1-1 TRBV14 NA CASSQVWNGGAFF
TRBJ2-3 TRBV29-1 TRBD1 CSASGTGADTQYF
NA TRBV7-9 NA CASSLAPYNEQYF
TRBJ1-2 TRBV24-1 NA CATSDFGAGYTF
TRBJ2-5 TRBV9 TRBD2 CASSTQTSGSVETQYF
TRBJ2-5 TRBV6-5 NA CASKDAGGQSQYF
TRBJ2-1 TRBV20-1 TRBD2 CSATTAGDLFDGQFF
TRBJ1-5 TRBV4-3 NA CASSPLQINQPQHF
TRBJ2-7 TRBV15 NA CATSREGFFYEQYF
TRBJ1-4 TRBV7-9 NA CASSPGWEREKLFF
TRBJ2-3 TRBV12-3/TRBV12-4 NA CASSLTDADTQYF
TRBJ2-3 TRBV7-6 TRBD1 CASSSGQGGVDTQYF
TRBJ2-7 TRBV20-1 TRBD1 CSARTGFYEQYF
TRBJ2-7 TRBV29-1 NA CSVRLGAGYEQYF
TRBJ2-5 TRBV7-2 NA CASSRIQGGEETQYF
TRBJ2-7 TRBV5-1 TRBD1 CASSLLSQGSAEQYF
TRBJ2-3 TRBV4-3 TRBD2 CVSSQGGASGSFTDTQYF
TRBJ2-1 TRBV12-3/TRBV12-4 NA CASGSTTLPLLYEQFF
TRBJ1-6 TRBV4-2 NA CASSQDSGGNSPLHF
TRBJ2-5 TRBV5-1 TRBD2 CASSLGTRSGETQYF
TRBJ2-1 TRBV7-2 TRBD2 CASSVLAGGSYNEQFF
TRBJ2-1 TRBV19 NA CASSTAGNEQFF
TRBJ2-1 TRBV29-1 NA CSVEDLLRGGGSGGEQFF
TRBJ2-1 TRBV10-3 TRBD1 CAIGDSCNEQFF